A selection of T cell receptor beta chains follows, all from one sample in a study of T cell changes during pregnancy in multiple sclerosis. This table comes from immunoSEQ multiplex PCR, and its TCRdb copy is limited to in-frame clones, with some not included. Among tens of thousands of clones listed, approximately 94% were seen once. This specimen consisted of CD4+ T cells from peripheral blood mononuclear cells, obtained in the second trimester of pregnancy. These receptors were taken from a female donor with multiple sclerosis, enrolled in a pregnancy study. Each CDR3 is given with its conserved first and last residue. The D gene is left open where the match is weak. Some rows mark clone size as missing; the rest say once, few, many or name a class of expanded clone.

>TRBJ2-3|NA|NA|TRBV6-6
TGTGCCAGCAGTTACTCGATGGCGGGCACAGATACGCAGTATTTT
CASSYSMAGTDTQYF
>TRBJ2-4|few|NA|TRBV7-8
TGTGCCAGCAGCTTAGGGGGGGTCAACGGCATTCAGTACTTC
CASSLGGVNGIQYF
>TRBJ2-7|NA|TRBD1|TRBV28
TGTGCCAGCAGGCGGGACAGGGTGAGGAACGAGCAGTACTTC
CASRRDRVRNEQYF
>TRBJ1-1|NA|NA|TRBV6-5
TGTGCCAGCAGTCCCGCGGGGGCGCCCACTGAAGCTTTCTTT
CASSPAGAPTEAFF
>TRBJ2-1|NA|NA|TRBV27
TGTGCCAGCAGTTCCGGACAGACCTACAATGAGCAGTTCTTC
CASSSGQTYNEQFF
>TRBJ2-7|NA|NA|TRBV28
TGTGCCAGCGGAGACGCCAACGAGCAGTACTTC
CASGDANEQYF
>TRBJ2-3|NA|TRBD2|TRBV18
TGTGCCAGCTCACCGACGGCTAGCGGGTTCACAGATACGCAGTATTTT
CASSPTASGFTDTQYF
>TRBJ1-4|NA|NA|TRBV2
TGTGCCAGCAGTGAACAGAGGACAGCTAATGAAAAACTGTTTTTT
CASSEQRTANEKLFF
>TRBJ1-4|NA|NA|TRBV2
TGTGCCAGCAGTCCGAGACATACTTATGATGAAAAACTGTTTTTT
CASSPRHTYDEKLFF
>TRBJ2-1|NA|NA|TRBV4-1
TGCGCCAGCAGACTGATCCGGGACTCCTACAATGAGCAGTTCTTC
CASRLIRDSYNEQFF
>TRBJ1-4|once|NA|TRBV11-2
TGTGCCAGCAGCCCTACCCGGGGTGAAGAAAAACTGTTTTTT
CASSPTRGEEKLFF
>TRBJ2-4|NA|NA|TRBV5-1
TGCGCCAGCAGCCCGCCGGAGGCAGGACGTCAGTACTTC
CASSPPEAGRQYF
>TRBJ1-2|NA|TRBD1|TRBV14
TGTGCCAGCAGCCAAGAAATAGACATTCGGACAGGGATCTATGGCTACACCTTC
CASSQEIDIRTGIYGYTF
>TRBJ2-7|NA|NA|TRBV29-1
TGCAGCGTTGAAGACCCGCGGGGGCGTCTAGCCGAGCAGTACTTC
CSVEDPRGRLAEQYF
>TRBJ1-2|NA|TRBD1|TRBV5-6
TGTGCCAGCAGCCCCGTGGGACAGTCTAGCGGCTACACCTTC
CASSPVGQSSGYTF
>TRBJ2-3|NA|NA|TRBV7-2
TGTGCCAGCAGTTTTAGCGGCACAGATACGCAGTATTTT
CASSFSGTDTQYF
>TRBJ2-7|few|TRBD1|TRBV23-1
TGCGCCAGCAGTCAAGTAGGGGGCGCCCCGTCGGGGGAGCAGTACTTC
CASSQVGGAPSGEQYF
>TRBJ2-7|NA|NA|TRBV5-1
TGCGCCAGCAGCGCTGAAGCCCGCTACGAGCAGTACTTC
CASSAEARYEQYF
>TRBJ2-7|NA|TRBD2|TRBV19
TGTGCCAGTAGTATATATAGCGGGAGTGCCCGCCTCGAGCAGTACTTC
CASSIYSGSARLEQYF
>TRBJ1-2|NA|TRBD1|TRBV5-4
TGTGCCAGCAGCTCGAAACAGGGGCCGGTCGGCTACACCTTC
CASSSKQGPVGYTF
>TRBJ1-4|NA|TRBD1|TRBV28
TGTGCCAGCAGAGGGGGCAGGGATGAAAAACTGTTTTTT
CASRGGRDEKLFF
>TRBJ2-5|NA|NA|TRBV7-2
TGTGCCAGCAGCCTCGGACACCCCGGAGTTCGAGAGACCCAGTACTTC
CASSLGHPGVRETQYF
>TRBJ1-1|NA|NA|TRBV30
TGTGCCTGGAGTGTGGAGGAGTGGGCTTTCTTT
CAWSVEEWAFF
>TRBJ2-7|NA|NA|TRBV10-3
TGTGCCATCAGTGAACCGGCGTTAACAGGTATCGAGCAGTACTTC
CAISEPALTGIEQYF
>TRBJ1-3|NA|NA|TRBV19
TGTGCCAGTAGTATACAGGGCTCGTCTGGAAACACCATATATTTT
CASSIQGSSGNTIYF
>TRBJ2-3|NA|TRBD2|TRBV30
TGTGCCTGGAGCTACGGGAGGGAAGGAGATACGCAGTATTTT
CAWSYGREGDTQYF
>TRBJ2-7|NA|NA|TRBV5-1
TGCGCCAGCAGCTTAGGGACGGGGAGGACGGGCGAGCAGTACTTC
CASSLGTGRTGEQYF
>TRBJ1-2|NA|TRBD1|TRBV5-1
TGCGCCAGCAGCTTGGCCGGGACAGGGGGCGGCTACACCTTC
CASSLAGTGGGYTF
>TRBJ2-5|NA|TRBD2|TRBV5-1
TGCGCCAGCAGCTTGCCTAGCGGGAGTGGCGGTGAGACCCAGTACTTC
CASSLPSGSGGETQYF
>TRBJ2-2|NA|TRBD2|TRBV5-5
TGTGCCAGCAGCTTGACGGTACTAGCGGGAGACCCCGGGGAGCTGTTTTTT
CASSLTVLAGDPGELFF
>TRBJ2-5|NA|NA|TRBV29-1
TGCAGCACCGGTGGAGAGACCCAGTACTTC
CSTGGETQYF
>TRBJ2-3|NA|TRBD2|TRBV27
TGTGCCACAAAAGGACTAGCGGGAGGTCGCGATACGCAGTATTTT
CATKGLAGGRDTQYF
>TRBJ1-1|once|NA|TRBV6-5
TGTGCCAGCAGCAAGACAGTTTACTCTGAAGCTTTCTTT
CASSKTVYSEAFF
>TRBJ2-3|NA|TRBD1|TRBV14
TGTGCCAGCAGCCAGGGACAGGGGATATTCCTCAGCACAGATACGCAGTATTTT
CASSQGQGIFLSTDTQYF
>TRBJ2-1|NA|TRBD2|TRBV10-3
TGTGCCATCAGTGGGACGACTAGCGGGAGGTTAGAGCAGTTCTTC
CAISGTTSGRLEQFF
>TRBJ1-2|NA|TRBD1|TRBV27
TGTGCCAGCAGTAGCATTCAAGGGGGCGCGAATGGCTACACCTTC
CASSSIQGGANGYTF
>TRBJ2-1|NA|NA|TRBV2
TGTGCCAGCAGTGAAGACAGCCTCTCCTACAATGAGCAGTTCTTC
CASSEDSLSYNEQFF
>TRBJ2-6|NA|TRBD1|TRBV6-1
TGTGCCAGCAGTGAAGCGCGGGGGACAGGGCTTATGAGATCTGGGGCCAACGTCCTGACTTTC
CASSEARGTGLMRSGANVLTF
>TRBJ1-5|NA|NA|TRBV2
TGTGCCAGCAGGACGACAAACCAGCCCCAGCATTTT
CASRTTNQPQHF
>TRBJ2-2|NA|NA|TRBV6-1
TGTGCCAGCAATATCCGCCAGGGCAGCACCGGGGAGCTGTTTTTT
CASNIRQGSTGELFF
>TRBJ2-7|NA|NA|TRBV28
TGTGCCAGCAGTTCCCAGACTCGCGAGCAGTACTTC
CASSSQTREQYF
>TRBJ1-5|NA|NA|TRBV21-1
TGTGCCAGCAGCCTGGACAGGGCTAATCAGCCCCAGCATTTT
CASSLDRANQPQHF
>TRBJ1-4|NA|TRBD1|TRBV7-8
TGTGCCAGCAGCTTAAGAACAGGGGACGGAAAACTGTTTTTT
CASSLRTGDGKLFF
>TRBJ2-5|NA|NA|TRBV7-9
TGTGCCAGCAGCTCCGACAGTCAGACCCAGTACTTC
CASSSDSQTQYF
>TRBJ2-3|NA|NA|TRBV11-1
TGTGCCAGCAGCTTAAGGTGGGCGCCTACAGATACGCAGTATTTT
CASSLRWAPTDTQYF
>TRBJ2-1|NA|NA|TRBV13
TGTGCCAGCAGCTTACCCAGGGTTGACGTCAATGAGCAGTTCTTC
CASSLPRVDVNEQFF
>TRBJ1-3|NA|NA|TRBV4-2
TGTGCCAGCAGCCAGGAATTAGGGGCGATCTCTGGAAACACCATATATTTT
CASSQELGAISGNTIYF
>TRBJ1-1|once|NA|TRBV6-1
TGTGCCAGCATGACAGGCAGCCTGAAGATCACTGAAGCTTTCTTT
CASMTGSLKITEAFF
>TRBJ2-7|NA|NA|TRBV7-2
TGTGCCAGCAGCCCTTACGTAGCCTACGAGCAGTACTTC
CASSPYVAYEQYF
>TRBJ1-1|few|NA|TRBV30
TGTGCCTGGAGGAAGGGGTCGAACACTGAAGCTTTCTTT
CAWRKGSNTEAFF
>TRBJ1-1|NA|TRBD1|TRBV2
TGTGCCAGCAGGGCGCGGGACAGGAACACTGAAGCTTTCTTT
CASRARDRNTEAFF
>TRBJ2-2|once|TRBD1|TRBV28
TGTGCCAGGGTCGACAGGGCGGTCGACACCGGGGAGCTGTTTTTT
CARVDRAVDTGELFF
>TRBJ2-5|NA|NA|TRBV5-1
TGCGCCAGCAGCTTGGGTGCGGCGGGCCAAGAGACCCAGTACTTC
CASSLGAAGQETQYF
>TRBJ1-1|NA|NA|TRBV7-9
TGTGCCAGCAGCTCGACCGGGACTCAGAACACTGAAGCTTTCTTT
CASSSTGTQNTEAFF
>TRBJ1-2|NA|NA|TRBV4-3
TGCGCCAGCAGCCAGCGAACGGGGGATGGCTACACCTTC
CASSQRTGDGYTF
>TRBJ2-1|NA|NA|TRBV21-1
TGTGCCAGCAGCAGACGACTAGCGGGAGGGGGCCATGAGCAGTTCTTC
CASSRRLAGGGHEQFF
>TRBJ2-5|NA|NA|TRBV5-4
TGTGCCAGCAGCTTTCCCCCCCCGGGAGAGACCCAGTACTTC
CASSFPPPGETQYF